Described below is a single T cell receptor (beta chain) sequence and its context. Its specificity is not known. Produced via immunoSEQ multiplex PCR; TCRdb's table is partial and in-frame only. This repertoire shows 130,000 or so clones, more than 85% found once; its top ten account for about 2.1%. The data stem from a study of T cell responses to AZD1222 COVID-19 vaccine. Findings and limits, study-wide: White British people made up most donors, females outnumbered males, and clonal diversity was possibly underestimated. No repertoire was sampled before or during the peak T cell response, only after it.

The germline V gene encodes CDR1 SGHRS and CDR2 YFSETQ. CDR3 length equals 18 residues. J lost 8 bases, V lost 4 bases, and 13 bases had no gene match. The receptor was derived from an adult who received the AZD1222 COVID-19 vaccine. The sequencing used peripheral blood, collected 28 days after the second AZD1222 dose. This chain uses TRBV5-1 with TRBJ2-1; the match to TRBD2 covers 15 bases. As DNA, the CDR3 is TGCGCCAGCAGCGGGACTAGCGGGGGGCTCCTCGGAATCCATGAGCAGTTCTTC. It translates to CASSGTSGGLLGIHEQFF.